The 17 T cell receptor beta chains presented below share a single source sample, sequenced in a study of CD8 T cells in ankylosing spondylitis. Overall study findings and caveats: Blood from ankylosing spondylitis patients appeared to carry a characteristic roughly 8-variant TCR beta motif.

TCRdb called the 5' RACE reads again in MiXCR, with one record for every CDR3 protein. The sample lists around 540,000 distinct CDR3 sequences, about 13% occurring once. What these receptors recognize is not known. Sequencing was done on a sample of blood, either unsorted or a sorted T cell fraction (not recorded which). The receptors derive from a male donor with ankylosing spondylitis.

Comments on this clonotype: The junction departs from germline at one end; a sequencing error may be responsible. This chain's CDR3 is CASSPGPPPRVF. Here the CDR3 DNA reads TGTGCCAGCAGCCCGGGACCACCACCGCGTGTTTTC. The chain is built from TRBV3-1 and TRBJ2-1; D is tentatively TRBD1 or TRBD2 (5 bases each). This CDR3 comprises 12 residues. CDR1 is LGHDT and CDR2 is YNNKEL in the germline V gene (reference sequence).

This clonotype came up many times. This chain joins TRBV12-3 or TRBV12-4 and TRBJ2-3; D may be TRBD2 (7 bases). The CDR3 runs 14 residues. Between the trimmed V and J ends, which lost 8 bases and 4 bases, there was a span of 16 bases. The CDR3 spells CASEGGAEPDTQYF. The CDR3 DNA reads TGTGCCAGCGAGGGGGGGGCAGAACCAGATACGCAGTATTTT.

This clonotype showed up just a few times. The V gene is TRBV6-1, the J gene TRBJ2-1; D is possibly TRBD2 (6 bases). The germline CDR1 and CDR2 sequences are MNHNS and SASEGT. The V gene lost 6 bases and the J gene lost 1 base, with 16 bases spanning the gap. The CDR3 has 16 amino acids. Written as DNA, the CDR3 is TGTGCCAGCAGGGTGACTAGTTCAGGATCCTACAATGAGCAGTTCTTC. This codes for CASRVTSSGSYNEQFF.

At least ten counts were recorded for this clonotype. V and J are TRBV5-1 and TRBJ2-1; TRBD1 matches 8 bases. The CDR3 contains 14 residues. Germline CDR1 and CDR2: SGHRS and YFSETQ. Germline trimming cut 0 bases from V and 6 bases from J; bases unmatched to any gene: 2. DNA of the CDR3: TGCGCCAGCAGCTTGGGGACAGGGTCCAATGAGCAGTTCTTC. Translating it yields CASSLGTGSNEQFF. The whole variable domain, remainder taken from reference TRBV5-1 and TRBJ2-1, is KAGVTQTPRYLIKTRGQQVTLSCSPISGHRSVSWYQQTPGQGLQFLFEYFSETQRNKGNFPGRFSGRQFSNSRSEMNVSTLELGDSALYLCASSLGTGSNEQFFGPGTRLTVL.

There are a few counts of this clonotype. The chain couples TRBV27 to TRBJ2-3; 11 nucleotides agree with TRBD2. V dropped 7 bases and J dropped 2; count of bases not matched to a gene: 5. Germline CDR1 is MNHEY and CDR2 is SMNVEV (reference sequence). This CDR3 region has 15 residues. As DNA, the CDR3 is TGTGCCAGCACGCGGACTAGCGGGCTCACAGATACGCAGTATTTT. Protein product: CASTRTSGLTDTQYF.

This clonotype was picked up a small number of times. This rearrangement joins TRBV13 to TRBJ2-7, with D uncertain. The CDR3 loop spans 13 amino acids. Trimming pared 0 bases from V and 2 bases from J, leaving 5 bases between. Germline V gene sequence: CDR1 PRHDT, CDR2 FYEKMQ (reference sequence). The DNA for the CDR3 is TGTGCCAGCAGCTTAGGTGGAACCTACGAGCAGTACGTC. It is translated as CASSLGGTYEQYV.

The J gene is TRBJ1-1, the V gene TRBV12-3 or TRBV12-4, with a tentative D call TRBD1 (6 bases). CDR3 size: 14 residues. Trimming removed 6 bases from V and 5 bases from J, with 16 bases in between. The CDR3 reads CASRSDSRWTEAFF. In DNA, the CDR3 is TGTGCCAGCAGATCGGACAGTCGATGGACTGAAGCTTTCTTT.

In its sample, this clonotype was seen a few times. The chain combines TRBV7-2 with TRBJ2-1; tentatively, D is TRBD1 (5 bases). Germline CDR1 SGHTA, CDR2 FQGNSA. Deletions cut 5 bases from V and 10 bases from J, with 12 bases between. This CDR3 comprises 12 residues. CDR3 loop: CASSPRRTEQFF. The CDR3 nucleotides are TGTGCCAGCAGCCCCCGCCGGACAGAGCAGTTCTTC.

This clonotype was recorded a few times. The chain couples TRBV12-3 or TRBV12-4 to TRBJ1-3; D is perhaps TRBD1 (5 bases). Trimming cost V 4 bases and J 3 bases, with 13 bases left between them. There are 15 residues in the CDR3. As DNA, the CDR3 is TGTGCCAGCAGTTCCCAGGGCCTGGGTGGAAACACCATATATTTT. Translation: CASSSQGLGGNTIYF.

This CDR3 is CATSEKETQYF. The CDR3 DNA follows: TGTGCCACCAGTGAGAAAGAGACCCAGTACTTC. This chain connects TRBV24-1 to TRBJ2-5; D is ambiguous. Germline CDR1 is KGHDR and CDR2 is SFDVKD. V dropped 4 bases and J dropped 3 bases, with 2 bases sitting between them. The CDR3 totals 11 residues.

This clonotype came up a few times. This CDR3 reads CASSELGTSGRQNEQFF. Here the CDR3 DNA reads TGTGCCAGCAGTGAATTGGGGACTAGCGGGAGGCAGAATGAGCAGTTCTTC. The chain couples TRBV25-1 to TRBJ2-1; TRBD2 matches 15 bases. J gave up 7 bases and V 1 base, and 5 bases lay outside the gene matches. CDR1 and CDR2 (germline): MGHDK, SYGVNS. CDR3 length equals 17 residues.

This clonotype showed up just a few times. The CDR3 nucleotides read TGTGCCACCAGTCTCCACGCCGGGACAAGGAGGGTTGATGAGCAGTTCTTC. This gives the protein CATSLHAGTRRVDEQFF. The chain couples TRBV24-1 to TRBJ2-1; D may match TRBD1 or TRBD2 (6 bases each). CDR3 size: 17 residues. The germline gives CDR1 KGHDR, CDR2 SFDVKD. V was shortened by 6 bases and J by 8 bases, with 25 bases between the two germline ends.

The rearrangement links TRBV6-1 to TRBJ2-7; D possibly corresponds to TRBD2 (6 bases). The V gene lost 11 bases and the J gene lost 5 bases, with 16 bases spanning the gap. This CDR3 contains 12 residues. The V gene's germline CDR1 is MNHNS and CDR2 SASEGT. The CDR3, as DNA: TGTGCCGCTGGGGAGGTTTCCCACGAGCAGTACGTC. It codes for CAAGEVSHEQYV.

The chain is built from TRBV20-1 and TRBJ2-2, with TRBD2 as a possible D gene (6 bases). Germline assignment: CDR1 DFQATT and CDR2 SNEGSKA (reference sequence). The CDR3 loop spans 15 amino acids. The ends were cut back, 0 bases at V and 3 bases at J, with 11 bases in the middle. CDR3 amino acids: CSARDARDYTGELFF. The CDR3 coding sequence is TGCAGTGCTAGAGATGCGCGGGACTACACCGGGGAGCTGTTTTTT.

V and J are TRBV24-1 and TRBJ1-5; D may be TRBD1 (5 bases). Germline assignment: CDR1 KGHDR and CDR2 SFDVKD. The V end was cut by 3 bases, the J end by 5 bases, with 10 bases between. The CDR3 is 14 residues long. In nucleotides, the CDR3 is TGTGCCACCAGTGATCCAGGGCATCATCAGCCCCAGCATTTT. Its protein is CATSDPGHHQPQHF.

The gene calls are TRBV11-2 and TRBJ2-1; weak D call: TRBD2 (5 bases). Germline CDR1 is SGHAT and CDR2 is FQNNGV. This CDR3 is built from 14 residues. Trimming took 5 bases from V and 8 from J, leaving 16 bases between them. This CDR3 reads CASSLGVVGHEQFF. The CDR3 DNA follows: TGTGCCAGCAGCCTCGGGGTAGTCGGCCATGAGCAGTTCTTC.

The chain couples TRBV15 to TRBJ1-6; a weak D match, TRBD1 (6 bases). Per the germline V gene, CDR1 is LNHNV and CDR2 is YYDKDF (reference sequence). The CDR3 sequence is 16 residues long. V was trimmed by 0 bases and J by 9 bases, leaving 15 bases between them. CDR3 sequence reads: CATSRDAGGFGSPLHF. In nucleotides, the CDR3 is TGTGCCACCAGCAGAGATGCGGGGGGCTTCGGTTCACCCCTCCACTTT.